The source of this TCR beta chain is a study of technical replicates of blood from a handful of donors. Measured with immunoSEQ multiplex PCR; TCRdb has only the in-frame clones, and not every one. This repertoire shows about 56,000 clones, 80% to 95% found once; its top ten account for roughly 4.2%. The V segment lost 0 bases and the J segment 8 bases; nucleotides outside the gene matches: 5. CDR1 and CDR2 (germline): MGHRA, YSYEKL. The CDR3 is 14 amino acids. The sample consisted of PBMCs. The chain combines TRBV4-1 with TRBJ1-1; 8 positions agree with TRBD1. The receptor's source is a human donor in good health. Some clones in this sample may be carry-over from other donors' samples. CDR3 in amino acids: CASSQDSRDREAFF. The CDR3 region has the DNA TGCGCCAGCAGCCAAGACTCCCGGGACAGGGAAGCTTTCTTT.